Each of the 25 T cell receptor beta chains below was sequenced from the same sample in a study of OX40 agonist ivuxolimab in advanced cancers. The assay was immunoSEQ multiplex PCR, and TCRdb's table has in-frame clones only and misses some. The sample holds 70,000 or so clones, approximately 80% seen once. The starting material was CD4+ or CD8+ T cells sorted from blood, obtained in a trial of the OX40 agonist ivuxolimab. The receptors derive from an adult with an advanced solid tumor such as melanoma, head and neck, liver or kidney cancer.

The chain links TRBV30 to TRBJ2-1; 9 bases fit TRBD2. V dropped 0 bases and J dropped 9; count of bases not matched to a gene: 6. Germline loops: CDR1 GTSNPN, CDR2 SVGIG (reference sequence). The CDR3 is 14 amino acids. The CDR3 nucleotides are TGTGCCTGGAGTGTACCGCGGGGGGGCTCTGAGCAGTTCTTC. Translation gives CAWSVPRGGSEQFF.

The V and J genes are TRBV7-9 and TRBJ2-3, with 7 bases fitting TRBD2. The CDR3 consists of 16 residues. Germline-derived CDR1 and CDR2 are SEHNR and FQNEAQ (reference sequence). Trimming at V came to 1 base and at J to 2 bases, leaving 6 bases not matched to a gene. The chain's CDR3 is CASSLGPGGYTDTQYF. The CDR3 bases are TGTGCCAGCAGCTTAGGTCCGGGGGGATACACAGATACGCAGTATTTT.

A note on this clone: Other nucleotide sequences in the sample specify the same CDR3. DNA of the CDR3: TGCAGCGTTGGGCGGCAGGGGGCGGGGCGGGGGACTGAAGCTTTCTTT. Translated: CSVGRQGAGRGTEAFF. This chain joins TRBV29-1 and TRBJ1-1, with 8 bases identical to TRBD1. The J segment lost 5 bases and the V segment lost 4 bases, leaving 15 bases of the junction unmatched. This CDR3 has 16 amino acids. Looked up from germline, CDR1 is SQVTM and CDR2 is ANQGSEA.

The CDR3 DNA follows: TGTGCCAGCAGTCTCTTCGGGACAGGGGGCAGGGAGCAGTTCTTC. This encodes CASSLFGTGGREQFF. V gene TRBV6-1 combines with J gene TRBJ2-1, with 12 bases identical to TRBD1. The germline CDR1 and CDR2 sequences are MNHNS and SASEGT. V gave up 5 bases and J gave up 10 bases; unmatched junction bases: 9. This CDR3 region has 15 residues.

This rearrangement joins TRBV14 to TRBJ2-2, with D possibly being TRBD1 or TRBD2 (5 bases each). CDR3 length: 15 amino acids. The V gene's germline CDR1 is SGHDN and CDR2 FVKESK. V was shortened by 8 bases and J by 4 bases, with 17 bases between the two germline ends. The CDR3 nucleotides are TGTGCCAGCGGGAAACAGACGAGGGGCACCGGGGAGCTGTTTTTT. It codes for CASGKQTRGTGELFF.

The rearrangement uses TRBV25-1 and TRBJ1-2; D perhaps matches TRBD1 (6 bases). CDR3 length: 12 residues. The ends were cut back, 6 bases at V and 6 bases at J, with 11 bases in the middle. The germline V gene has CDR1 MGHDK and CDR2 SYGVNS. CDR3 coding DNA: TGTGCCAGCAGACAGGGTCTGGATGGCTACACCTTC. Its translation: CASRQGLDGYTF.

CDR3 nucleotides: TGTGCCAGCAGCTTGGACAGGGGCCCTGCCTCTGGGGCCAACGTCCTGACTTTC. Its translation is CASSLDRGPASGANVLTF. The V gene is TRBV5-8, the J gene TRBJ2-6; 7 positions agree with TRBD1. Germline CDR1 SGHTS, CDR2 YDEGEE. J gave up 0 bases and V 0 bases, and 6 bases lay outside the gene matches. The CDR3 consists of 18 residues.

The V gene is TRBV6-1, the J gene TRBJ1-2; D not resolved. Per the germline V gene, CDR1 is MNHNS and CDR2 is SASEGT. V was pared by 4 bases and J by 4 bases, with 10 bases between. The CDR3 spans 13 residues. In DNA form, the CDR3 reads TGTGCCAGCAGTGCGACGGTTGGCTATGGCTACACCTTC. It specifies CASSATVGYGYTF.

CDR3 nucleotides: TGTGCCAACACCGACGGAGGGGTTCCGCAGTATTTT. It translates to CANTDGGVPQYF. The chain has TRBV2 and TRBJ2-3; TRBD2 might be the D (6 bases). Germline CDR1 reads SNHLY; CDR2 reads FYNNEI. The CDR3 runs 12 residues. V lost 10 bases and J 10 bases, leaving 18 bases between the germline ends. The variable domain in full, completed from reference TRBV2 and TRBJ2-3, reads EPEVTQTPSHQVTQMGQEVILRCVPISNHLYFYWYRQILGQKVEFLVSFYNNEISEKSEIFDDQFSVERPDGSNFTLKIRSTKLEDSAMYFCANTDGGVPQYFGPGTRLTVL.

The V and J genes are TRBV2 and TRBJ2-5; D gene unclear. Germline V gene lookup returns CDR1 SNHLY and CDR2 FYNNEI. This CDR3 region has 13 residues. With 3 bases removed from V and 0 bases from J, the gap between germline ends came to 5 bases. This chain's CDR3 is CASSEMYQETQYF. In DNA, the CDR3 is TGTGCCAGCAGTGAGATGTACCAAGAGACCCAGTACTTC.

V and J are TRBV7-9 and TRBJ2-3; D ambiguous. V was cut by 0 bases and J by 2 bases, with 3 bases left in between. The CDR3 has 13 residues. Germline CDR1 and CDR2: SEHNR and FQNEAQ (reference sequence). As DNA, the CDR3 is TGTGCCAGCAGCTTAGCGGCCACAGATACGCAGTATTTT. It encodes CASSLAATDTQYF.

This clone was counted a few times. V is TRBV6-1 and J is TRBJ2-7; D gene ambiguous. The V and J ends lost 2 bases and 5 bases respectively, with 10 bases between them. The CDR3 covers 13 residues. Germline CDR1 is MNHNS and CDR2 is SASEGT. The CDR3 sequence is CASSERFWNEQYF. In DNA form, the CDR3 reads TGTGCCAGCAGTGAACGGTTCTGGAACGAGCAGTACTTC.

The chain is built from TRBV7-2 and TRBJ1-2; 7 bases line up with TRBD1. Germline V gene lookup returns CDR1 SGHTA and CDR2 FQGNSA. Germline trimming cut 5 bases from V and 6 bases from J; bases unmatched to any gene: 12. CDR3 size: 15 residues. CDR3 sequence reads: CASSPRNRGFNGYTF. The CDR3 nucleotides read TGTGCCAGCAGCCCCCGCAACAGGGGTTTTAATGGCTACACCTTC.

For the CDR3, the DNA is TGTGCCACCAGCAGCCAGGGAGCCTACGAGCAGTACTTC. Amino acids: CATSSQGAYEQYF. V usage is TRBV15 and J usage is TRBJ2-7; D is possibly TRBD1 or TRBD2 (5 bases each). The ends were cut back, 3 bases at V and 2 bases at J, with 8 bases in the middle. The CDR3 extends over 13 amino acids. From germline, CDR1 is LNHNV and CDR2 YYDKDF (reference sequence).

Details on this clone: The same CDR3 also results from other DNA sequences found in this sample. The chain uses TRBV5-1 and TRBJ2-5, with 10 bases that match TRBD1. V lost 4 bases and J lost 1; bases outside the gene matches: 10. CDR1 and CDR2 (germline): SGHRS, YFSETQ. The CDR3 is 17 amino acids. The CDR3 nucleotides read TGCGCCAGCAGCCCGACCCGGACAGGGGGATCCCAAGAGACCCAGTACTTC. Protein sequence: CASSPTRTGGSQETQYF. The variable domain in full, with the rest retrieved from reference TRBV5-1 and TRBJ2-5, is KAGVTQTPRYLIKTRGQQVTLSCSPISGHRSVSWYQQTPGQGLQFLFEYFSETQRNKGNFPGRFSGRQFSNSRSEMNVSTLELGDSALYLCASSPTRTGGSQETQYFGPGTRLLVL.

The chain employs TRBV15 and TRBJ1-5; no firm D call. Germline values: CDR1 LNHNV, CDR2 YYDKDF (reference sequence). The CDR3 runs to 14 residues. V was clipped by 5 bases and J by 3 bases, with 11 bases between them. The CDR3: CATSSGLSNQPQHF. For the CDR3, the DNA is TGTGCCACCAGCTCTGGACTTTCCAATCAGCCCCAGCATTTT.

The CDR3: CASSHRGDRGRQETQYF. The CDR3 DNA is TGTGCCAGCAGCCATCGAGGGGACAGGGGGCGGCAAGAGACCCAGTACTTC. The chain combines TRBV11-2 with TRBJ2-5, with 12 bases aligning to TRBD1. The CDR3 contains 17 residues. V was clipped by 5 bases and J by 2 bases; unmatched bases: 9. Per the germline V gene, CDR1 is SGHAT and CDR2 is FQNNGV.

As DNA, the CDR3 is TGCGCCAGCAGCTTGGCCGGCGGCAGAACCTACAATGAGCAGTTCTTC. The encoded protein is CASSLAGGRTYNEQFF. The rearrangement uses TRBV5-1 and TRBJ2-1; D unresolved. Deletions cut 0 bases from V and 2 bases from J, with 12 bases between. Germline CDR1 SGHRS, CDR2 YFSETQ. The CDR3 is 16 amino acids.

About this clone itself: Other DNA sequences in the sample encode the same CDR3. The chain has TRBV10-3 and TRBJ1-4; D is ambiguous. V lost 2 bases to trimming and J lost 0 bases, with 4 bases between them. This CDR3 contains 14 residues. Germline-derived CDR1 and CDR2 are ENHRY and SYGVKD. CDR3 DNA sequence: TGTGCCATCAGTGAGGGTGCAACTAATGAAAAACTGTTTTTT. Translating gives CAISEGATNEKLFF.

The chain employs TRBV6-1 and TRBJ2-7; TRBD1 matches at 8 bases. Trimming removed 8 bases from V and 3 bases from J; junction bases left unmatched: 6. The CDR3 runs 13 residues. Per germline, CDR1 MNHNS and CDR2 SASEGT. The CDR3: CASLRQGLYEQYF. CDR3 nucleotide sequence: TGTGCCAGCCTCAGACAGGGGCTCTACGAGCAGTACTTC.

CDR3 DNA: TGTGCCAGCAGTTTTGCGGGGGGCTACAATGAGCAGTTCTTC. Translated, it gives CASSFAGGYNEQFF. The chain employs TRBV27 and TRBJ2-1, with 8 bases that match TRBD2. Germline V lookup: CDR1 MNHEY, CDR2 SMNVEV (reference sequence). V trimming: 3 bases; J trimming: 3 bases; junction bases outside the gene matches: 1. The CDR3 covers 14 residues.

This chain links TRBV5-5 with TRBJ1-1; no clear D gene. Per germline, CDR1 SGHKS and CDR2 YYEKEE (reference sequence). The CDR3 is 14 amino acids. V lost 4 bases to trimming and J lost 3 bases, with 13 bases between them. In nucleotides, the CDR3 is TGTGCCAGCAGCGTTTACAGCGGGGACACTGAAGCTTTCTTT. This translates into CASSVYSGDTEAFF.

The chain recombines TRBV14 with TRBJ2-1, with 9 bases aligning to TRBD1. Germline V gene data show CDR1 as SGHDN and CDR2 as FVKESK. After removal of 1 base from V and 8 bases from J, the junction contained 9 bases not matched to a gene. The CDR3 sequence is 16 residues long. The CDR3 is CASSQGGTGKGDEQFF. CDR3 nucleotide sequence: TGTGCCAGCAGCCAAGGAGGGACAGGGAAAGGGGATGAGCAGTTCTTC.

V gene TRBV2 combines with J gene TRBJ2-1, with D perhaps TRBD1 (5 bases). From germline, CDR1 is SNHLY and CDR2 FYNNEI. The CDR3 runs to 14 residues. V gave up 5 bases and J gave up 3 bases, with 11 bases separating them. The chain's CDR3 is CASSRGLLYNEQFF. Written as DNA, the CDR3 is TGTGCCAGCAGTAGGGGCCTCCTCTACAATGAGCAGTTCTTC.

This clone was seen just once. The chain links TRBV19 to TRBJ2-5; D not certain. This CDR3 is 13 amino acids long. With 11 bases removed from V and 1 base from J, the gap between germline ends came to 14 bases. Germline loops: CDR1 LNHDA, CDR2 SQIVND (reference sequence). In DNA, the CDR3 is TGTGCCTGCGCCGCGCAGCTCCAAGAGACCCAGTACTTC. It is translated as CACAAQLQETQYF.